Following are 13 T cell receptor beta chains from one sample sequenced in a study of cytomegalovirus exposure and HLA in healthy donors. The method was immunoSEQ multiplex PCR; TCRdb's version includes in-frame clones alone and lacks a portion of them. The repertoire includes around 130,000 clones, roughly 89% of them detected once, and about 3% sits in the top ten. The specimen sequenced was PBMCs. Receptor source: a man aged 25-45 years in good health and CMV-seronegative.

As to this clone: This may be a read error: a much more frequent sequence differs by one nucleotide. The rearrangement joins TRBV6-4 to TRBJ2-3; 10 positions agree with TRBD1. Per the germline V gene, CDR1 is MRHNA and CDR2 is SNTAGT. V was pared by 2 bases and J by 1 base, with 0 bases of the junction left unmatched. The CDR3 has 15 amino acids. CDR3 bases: TGTGCCAGCAGTGACGGGACAGGGGGCACAGATACGCAGTATTTT. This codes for CASSDGTGGTDTQYF.

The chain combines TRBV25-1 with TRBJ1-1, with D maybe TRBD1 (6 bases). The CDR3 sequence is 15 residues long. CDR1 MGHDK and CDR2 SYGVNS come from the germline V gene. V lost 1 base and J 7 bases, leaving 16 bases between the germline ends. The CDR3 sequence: CASSELGGRRVEAFF. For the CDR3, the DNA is TGTGCCAGCAGTGAATTGGGGGGGCGTAGGGTTGAAGCTTTCTTT.

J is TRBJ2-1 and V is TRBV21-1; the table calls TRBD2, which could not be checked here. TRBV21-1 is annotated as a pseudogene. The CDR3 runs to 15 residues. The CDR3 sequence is CASSSCGGPANEQFF. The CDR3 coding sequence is TGTGCCAGCAGCAGCTGCGGGGGCCCCGCCAATGAGCAGTTCTTC.

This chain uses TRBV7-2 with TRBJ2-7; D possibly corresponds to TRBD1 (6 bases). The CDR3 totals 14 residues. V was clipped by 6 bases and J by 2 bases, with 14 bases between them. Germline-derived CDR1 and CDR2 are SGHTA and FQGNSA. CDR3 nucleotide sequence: TGTGCCAGCAGGTCGGGAACAGGGACCTACGAGCAGTACTTC. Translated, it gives CASRSGTGTYEQYF. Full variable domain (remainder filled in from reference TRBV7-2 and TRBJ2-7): GAGVSQSPSNKVTEKGKDVELRCDPISGHTALYWYRQSLGQGLEFLIYFQGNSAPDKSGLPSDRFSAERTGGSVSTLTIQRTQQEDSAVYLCASRSGTGTYEQYFGPGTRLTVT.

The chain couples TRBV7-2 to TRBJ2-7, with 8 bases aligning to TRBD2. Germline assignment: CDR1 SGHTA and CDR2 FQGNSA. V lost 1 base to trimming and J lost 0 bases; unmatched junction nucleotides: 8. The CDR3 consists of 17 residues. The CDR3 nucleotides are TGTGCCAGCAGCTTAGGGGTTAGCGGGGAAATCTCCTACGAGCAGTACTTC. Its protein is CASSLGVSGEISYEQYF.

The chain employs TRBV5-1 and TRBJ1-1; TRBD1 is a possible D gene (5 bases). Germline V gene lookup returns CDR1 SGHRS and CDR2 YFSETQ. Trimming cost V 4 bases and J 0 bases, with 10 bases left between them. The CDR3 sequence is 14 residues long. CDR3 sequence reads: CASSKQEMNTEAFF. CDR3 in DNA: TGCGCCAGCAGCAAACAGGAGATGAACACTGAAGCTTTCTTT. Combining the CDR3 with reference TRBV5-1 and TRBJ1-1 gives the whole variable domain KAGVTQTPRYLIKTRGQQVTLSCSPISGHRSVSWYQQTPGQGLQFLFEYFSETQRNKGNFPGRFSGRQFSNSRSEMNVSTLELGDSALYLCASSKQEMNTEAFFGQGTRLTVV.

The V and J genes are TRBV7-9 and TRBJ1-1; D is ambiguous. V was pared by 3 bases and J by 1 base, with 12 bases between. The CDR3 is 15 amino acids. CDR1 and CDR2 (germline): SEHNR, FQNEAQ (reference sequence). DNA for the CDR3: TGTGCCAGCAGCTTGGAGGGAGGAAGGAACACTGAAGCTTTCTTT. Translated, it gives CASSLEGGRNTEAFF.

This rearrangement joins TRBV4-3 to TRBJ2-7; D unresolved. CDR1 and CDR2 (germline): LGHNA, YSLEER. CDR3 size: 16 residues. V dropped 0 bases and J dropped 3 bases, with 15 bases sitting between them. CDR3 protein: CASSQESGYSFYEQYF. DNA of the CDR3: TGCGCCAGCAGCCAAGAAAGTGGGTACAGTTTCTACGAGCAGTACTTC.

DNA for the CDR3: TGTGCCAGCAGTGAGGACAGCTATAGCAATCAGCCCCAGCATTTT. This translates into CASSEDSYSNQPQHF. The genes are TRBV2 and TRBJ1-5; tentatively, D is TRBD1 (6 bases). Trimming pared 3 bases from V and 0 bases from J, leaving 9 bases between. This CDR3 region has 15 residues. Germline CDR1 reads SNHLY; CDR2 reads FYNNEI.

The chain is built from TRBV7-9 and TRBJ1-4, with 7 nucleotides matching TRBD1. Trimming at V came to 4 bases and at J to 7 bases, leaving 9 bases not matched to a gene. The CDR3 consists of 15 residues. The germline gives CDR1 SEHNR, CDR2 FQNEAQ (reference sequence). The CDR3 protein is CASSSWTGGSEKLFF. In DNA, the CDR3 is TGTGCCAGCAGCTCGTGGACAGGCGGAAGTGAAAAACTGTTTTTT.

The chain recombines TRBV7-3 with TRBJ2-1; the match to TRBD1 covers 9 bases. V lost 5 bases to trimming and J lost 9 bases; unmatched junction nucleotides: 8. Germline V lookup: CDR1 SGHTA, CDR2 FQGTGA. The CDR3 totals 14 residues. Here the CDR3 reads CASSRGQGQGEQFF. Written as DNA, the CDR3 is TGTGCCAGCAGCCGCGGACAGGGGCAGGGTGAGCAGTTCTTC.

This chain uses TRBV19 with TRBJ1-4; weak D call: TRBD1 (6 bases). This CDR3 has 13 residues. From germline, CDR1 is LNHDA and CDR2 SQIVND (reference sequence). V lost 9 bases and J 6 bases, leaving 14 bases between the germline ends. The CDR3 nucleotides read TGTGCCAGCAGCAGGGGTAATTATGAAAAACTGTTTTTT. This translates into CASSRGNYEKLFF.

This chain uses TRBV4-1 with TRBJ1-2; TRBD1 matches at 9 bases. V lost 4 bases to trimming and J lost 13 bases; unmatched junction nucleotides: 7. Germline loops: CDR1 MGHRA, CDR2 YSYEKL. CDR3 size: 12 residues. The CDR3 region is CASSLGTGFVTF. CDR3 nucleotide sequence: TGCGCCAGCAGCCTCGGGACAGGGTTTGTCACCTTC.